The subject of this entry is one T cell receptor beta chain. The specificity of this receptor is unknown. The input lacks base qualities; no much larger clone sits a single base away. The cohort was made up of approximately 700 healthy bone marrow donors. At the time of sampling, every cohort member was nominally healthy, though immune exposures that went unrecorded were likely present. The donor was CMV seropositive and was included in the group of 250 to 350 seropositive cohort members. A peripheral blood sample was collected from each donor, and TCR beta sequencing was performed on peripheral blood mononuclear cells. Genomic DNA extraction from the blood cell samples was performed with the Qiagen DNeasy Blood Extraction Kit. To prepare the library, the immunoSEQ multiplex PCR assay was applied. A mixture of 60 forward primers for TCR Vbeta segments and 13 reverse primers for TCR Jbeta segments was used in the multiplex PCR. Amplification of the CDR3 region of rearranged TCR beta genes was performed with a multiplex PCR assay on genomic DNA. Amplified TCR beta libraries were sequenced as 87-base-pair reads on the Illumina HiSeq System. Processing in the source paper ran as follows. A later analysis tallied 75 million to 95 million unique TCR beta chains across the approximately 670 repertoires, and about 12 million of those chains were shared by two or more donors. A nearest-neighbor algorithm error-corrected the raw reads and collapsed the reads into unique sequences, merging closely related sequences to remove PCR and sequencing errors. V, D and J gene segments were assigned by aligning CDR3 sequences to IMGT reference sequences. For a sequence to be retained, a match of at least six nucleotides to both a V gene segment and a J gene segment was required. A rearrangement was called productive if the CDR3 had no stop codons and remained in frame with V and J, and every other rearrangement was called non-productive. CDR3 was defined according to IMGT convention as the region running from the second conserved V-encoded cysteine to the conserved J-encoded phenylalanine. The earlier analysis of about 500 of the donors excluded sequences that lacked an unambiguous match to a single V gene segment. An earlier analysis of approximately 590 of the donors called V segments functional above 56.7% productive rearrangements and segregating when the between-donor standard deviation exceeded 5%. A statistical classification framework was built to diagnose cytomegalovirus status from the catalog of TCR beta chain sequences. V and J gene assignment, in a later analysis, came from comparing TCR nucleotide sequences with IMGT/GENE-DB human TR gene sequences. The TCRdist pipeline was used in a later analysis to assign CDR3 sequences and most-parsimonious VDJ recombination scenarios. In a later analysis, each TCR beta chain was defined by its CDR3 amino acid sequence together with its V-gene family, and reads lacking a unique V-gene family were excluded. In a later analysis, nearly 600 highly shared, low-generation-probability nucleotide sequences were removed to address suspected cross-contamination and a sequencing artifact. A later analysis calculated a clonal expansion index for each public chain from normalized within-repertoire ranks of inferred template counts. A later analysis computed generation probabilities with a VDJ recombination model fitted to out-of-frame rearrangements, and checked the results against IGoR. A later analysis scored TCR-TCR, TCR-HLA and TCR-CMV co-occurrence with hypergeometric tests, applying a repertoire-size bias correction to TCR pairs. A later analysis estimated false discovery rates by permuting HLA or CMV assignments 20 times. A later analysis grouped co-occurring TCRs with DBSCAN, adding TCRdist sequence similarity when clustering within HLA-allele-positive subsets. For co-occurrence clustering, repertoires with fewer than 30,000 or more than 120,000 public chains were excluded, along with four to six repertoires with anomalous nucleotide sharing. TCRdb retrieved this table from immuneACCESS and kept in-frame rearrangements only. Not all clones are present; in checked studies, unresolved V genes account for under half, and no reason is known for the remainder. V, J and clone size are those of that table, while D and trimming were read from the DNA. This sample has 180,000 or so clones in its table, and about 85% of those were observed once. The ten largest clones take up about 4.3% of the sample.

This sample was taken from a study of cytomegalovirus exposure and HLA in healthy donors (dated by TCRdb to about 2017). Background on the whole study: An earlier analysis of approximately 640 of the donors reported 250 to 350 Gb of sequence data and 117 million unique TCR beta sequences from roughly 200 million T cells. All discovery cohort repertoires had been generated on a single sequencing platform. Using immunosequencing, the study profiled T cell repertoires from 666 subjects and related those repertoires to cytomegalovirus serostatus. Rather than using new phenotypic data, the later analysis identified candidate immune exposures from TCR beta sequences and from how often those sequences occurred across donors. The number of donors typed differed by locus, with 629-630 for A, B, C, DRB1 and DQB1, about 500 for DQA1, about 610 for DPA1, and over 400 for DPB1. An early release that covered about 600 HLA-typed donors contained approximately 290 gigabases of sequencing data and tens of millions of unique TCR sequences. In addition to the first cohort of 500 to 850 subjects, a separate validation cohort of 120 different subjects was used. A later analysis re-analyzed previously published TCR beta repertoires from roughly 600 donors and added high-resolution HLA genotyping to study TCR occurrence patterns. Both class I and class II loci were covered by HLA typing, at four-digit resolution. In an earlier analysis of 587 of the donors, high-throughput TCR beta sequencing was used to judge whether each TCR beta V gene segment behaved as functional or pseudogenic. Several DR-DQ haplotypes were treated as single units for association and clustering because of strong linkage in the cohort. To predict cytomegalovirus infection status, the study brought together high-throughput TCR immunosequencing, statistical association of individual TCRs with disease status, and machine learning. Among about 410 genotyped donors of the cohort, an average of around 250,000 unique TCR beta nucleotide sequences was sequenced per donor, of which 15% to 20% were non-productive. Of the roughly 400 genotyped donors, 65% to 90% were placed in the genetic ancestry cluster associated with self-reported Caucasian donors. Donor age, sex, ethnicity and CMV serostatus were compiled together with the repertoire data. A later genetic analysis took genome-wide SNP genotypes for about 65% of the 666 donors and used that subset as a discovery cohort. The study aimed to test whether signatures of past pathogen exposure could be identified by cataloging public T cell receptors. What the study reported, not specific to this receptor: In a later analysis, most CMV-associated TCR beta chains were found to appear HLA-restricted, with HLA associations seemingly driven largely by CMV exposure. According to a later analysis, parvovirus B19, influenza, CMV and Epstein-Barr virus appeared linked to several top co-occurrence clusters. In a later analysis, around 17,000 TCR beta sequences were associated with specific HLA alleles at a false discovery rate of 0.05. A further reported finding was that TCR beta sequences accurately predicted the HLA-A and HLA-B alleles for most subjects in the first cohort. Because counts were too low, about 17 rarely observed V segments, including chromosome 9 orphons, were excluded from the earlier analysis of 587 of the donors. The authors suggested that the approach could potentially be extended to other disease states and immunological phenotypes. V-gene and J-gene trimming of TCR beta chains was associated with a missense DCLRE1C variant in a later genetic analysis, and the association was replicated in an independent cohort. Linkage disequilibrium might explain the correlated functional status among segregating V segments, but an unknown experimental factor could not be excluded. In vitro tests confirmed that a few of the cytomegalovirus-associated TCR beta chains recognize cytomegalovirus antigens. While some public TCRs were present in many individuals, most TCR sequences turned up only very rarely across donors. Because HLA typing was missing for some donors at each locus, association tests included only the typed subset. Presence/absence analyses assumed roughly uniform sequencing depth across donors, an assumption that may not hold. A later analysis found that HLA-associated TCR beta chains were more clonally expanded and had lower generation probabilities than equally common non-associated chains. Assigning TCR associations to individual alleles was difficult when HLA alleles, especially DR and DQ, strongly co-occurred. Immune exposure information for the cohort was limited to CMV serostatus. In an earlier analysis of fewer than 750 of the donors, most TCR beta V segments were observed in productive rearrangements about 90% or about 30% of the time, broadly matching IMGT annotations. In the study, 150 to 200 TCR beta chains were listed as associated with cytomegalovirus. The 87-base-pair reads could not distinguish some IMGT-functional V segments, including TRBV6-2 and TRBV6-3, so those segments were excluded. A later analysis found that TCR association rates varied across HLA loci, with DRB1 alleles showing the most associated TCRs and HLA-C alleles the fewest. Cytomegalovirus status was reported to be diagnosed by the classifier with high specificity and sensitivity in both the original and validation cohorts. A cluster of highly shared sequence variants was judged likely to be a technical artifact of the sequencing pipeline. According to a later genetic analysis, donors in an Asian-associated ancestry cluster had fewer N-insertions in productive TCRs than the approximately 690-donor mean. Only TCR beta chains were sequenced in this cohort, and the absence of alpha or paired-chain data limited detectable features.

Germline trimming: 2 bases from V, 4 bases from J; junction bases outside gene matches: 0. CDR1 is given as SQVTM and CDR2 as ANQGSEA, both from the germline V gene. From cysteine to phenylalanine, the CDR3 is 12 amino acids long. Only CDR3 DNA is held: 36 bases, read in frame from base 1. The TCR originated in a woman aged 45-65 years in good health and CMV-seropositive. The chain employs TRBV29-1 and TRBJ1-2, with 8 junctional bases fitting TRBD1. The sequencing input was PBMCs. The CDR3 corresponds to CSVEQGAYGYTF. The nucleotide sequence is TGCAGCGTTGAACAGGGGGCCTATGGCTACACCTTC.